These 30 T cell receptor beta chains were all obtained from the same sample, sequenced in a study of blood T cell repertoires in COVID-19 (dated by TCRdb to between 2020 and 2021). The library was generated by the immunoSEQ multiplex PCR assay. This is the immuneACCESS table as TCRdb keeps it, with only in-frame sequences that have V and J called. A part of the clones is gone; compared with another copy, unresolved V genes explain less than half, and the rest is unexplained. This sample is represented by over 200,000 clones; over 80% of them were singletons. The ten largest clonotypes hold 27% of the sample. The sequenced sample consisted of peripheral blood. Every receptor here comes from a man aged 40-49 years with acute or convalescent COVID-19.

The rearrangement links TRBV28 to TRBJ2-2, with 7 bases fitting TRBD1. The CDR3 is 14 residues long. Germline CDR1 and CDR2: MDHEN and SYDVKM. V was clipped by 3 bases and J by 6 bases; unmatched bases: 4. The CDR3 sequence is CASSLTGLAGELFF. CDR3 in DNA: TGTGCCAGCAGTTTGACAGGGTTAGCCGGGGAGCTGTTTTTT.

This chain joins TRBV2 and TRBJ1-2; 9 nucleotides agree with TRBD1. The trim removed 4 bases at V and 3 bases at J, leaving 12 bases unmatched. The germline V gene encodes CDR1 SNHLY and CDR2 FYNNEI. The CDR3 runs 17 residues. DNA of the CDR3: TGTGCCAGCAGTGTCCGGGACAGGGAACCCTCTGACTATGGCTACACCTTC. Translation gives CASSVRDREPSDYGYTF.

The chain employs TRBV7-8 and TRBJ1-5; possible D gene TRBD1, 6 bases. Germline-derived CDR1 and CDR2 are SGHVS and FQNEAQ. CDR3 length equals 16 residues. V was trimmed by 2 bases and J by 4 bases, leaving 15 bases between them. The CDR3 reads CASSLTGFQGNQPQHF. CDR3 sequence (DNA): TGTGCCAGCAGCTTAACAGGTTTCCAGGGGAATCAGCCCCAGCATTTT.

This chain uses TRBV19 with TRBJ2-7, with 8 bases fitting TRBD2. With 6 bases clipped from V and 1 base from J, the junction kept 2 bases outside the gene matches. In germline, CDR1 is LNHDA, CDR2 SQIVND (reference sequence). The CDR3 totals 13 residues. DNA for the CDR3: TGTGCCAGTAGCGGGACTAGATCCTACGAGCAGTACTTC. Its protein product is CASSGTRSYEQYF.

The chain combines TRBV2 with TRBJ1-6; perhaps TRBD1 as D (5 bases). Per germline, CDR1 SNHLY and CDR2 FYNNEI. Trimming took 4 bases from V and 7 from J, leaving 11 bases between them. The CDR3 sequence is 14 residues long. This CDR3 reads CASSAGVGNSPLHF. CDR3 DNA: TGTGCCAGCAGTGCGGGGGTCGGGAATTCACCCCTCCACTTT.

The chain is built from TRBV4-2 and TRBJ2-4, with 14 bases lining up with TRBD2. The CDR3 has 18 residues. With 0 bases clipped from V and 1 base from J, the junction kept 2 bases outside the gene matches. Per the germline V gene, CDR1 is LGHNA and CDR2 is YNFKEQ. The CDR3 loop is CASSQDRTSGRAKNIQYF. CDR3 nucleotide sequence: TGTGCCAGCAGCCAAGACCGGACTAGCGGGAGGGCCAAAAACATTCAGTACTTC.

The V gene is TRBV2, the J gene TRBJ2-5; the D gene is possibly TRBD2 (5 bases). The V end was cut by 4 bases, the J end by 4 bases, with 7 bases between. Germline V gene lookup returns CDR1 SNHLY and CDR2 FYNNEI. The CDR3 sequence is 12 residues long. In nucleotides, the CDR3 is TGTGCCAGCAGTGCGGACTTAGAGACCCAGTACTTC. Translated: CASSADLETQYF.

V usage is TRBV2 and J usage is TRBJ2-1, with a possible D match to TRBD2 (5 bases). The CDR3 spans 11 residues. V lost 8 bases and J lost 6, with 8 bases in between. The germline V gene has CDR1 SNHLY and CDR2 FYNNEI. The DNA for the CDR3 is TGTGCCAGCTCCGGGATCAATGAGCAGTTCTTC. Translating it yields CASSGINEQFF.

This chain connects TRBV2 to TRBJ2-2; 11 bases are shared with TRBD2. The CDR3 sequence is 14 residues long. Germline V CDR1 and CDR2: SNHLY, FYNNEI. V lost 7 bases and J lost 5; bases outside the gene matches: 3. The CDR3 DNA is TGTGCCAGCAAGGGACTAGCGGATACCGGGGAGCTGTTTTTT. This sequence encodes CASKGLADTGELFF.

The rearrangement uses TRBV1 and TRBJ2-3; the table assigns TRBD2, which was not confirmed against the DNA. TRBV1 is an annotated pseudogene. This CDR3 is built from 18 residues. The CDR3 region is CTSSQDGRFVGEEDTQYF. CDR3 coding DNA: TGCACCAGCAGCCAAGATGGGAGGTTTGTGGGAGAGGAAGATACGCAGTATTTT.

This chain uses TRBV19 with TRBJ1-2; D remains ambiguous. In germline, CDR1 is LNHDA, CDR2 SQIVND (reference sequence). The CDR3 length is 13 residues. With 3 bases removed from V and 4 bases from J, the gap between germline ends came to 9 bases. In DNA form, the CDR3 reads TGTGCCAGTAGTATTCAAGCTTTCTATGGCTACACCTTC. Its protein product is CASSIQAFYGYTF.

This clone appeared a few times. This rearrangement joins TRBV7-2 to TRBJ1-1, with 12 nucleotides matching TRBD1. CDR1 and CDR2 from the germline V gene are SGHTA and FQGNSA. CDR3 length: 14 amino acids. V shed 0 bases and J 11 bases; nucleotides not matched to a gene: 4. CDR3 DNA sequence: TGTGCCAGCAGCTTAGCGGGGACAGGGGGCGGGGCTTTCTTT. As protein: CASSLAGTGGGAFF.

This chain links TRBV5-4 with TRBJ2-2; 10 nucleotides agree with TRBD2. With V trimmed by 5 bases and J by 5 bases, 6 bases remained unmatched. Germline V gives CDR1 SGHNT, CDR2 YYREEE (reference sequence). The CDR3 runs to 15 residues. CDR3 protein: CASSLAGEGTGELFF. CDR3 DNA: TGTGCCAGCAGTCTAGCGGGAGAGGGTACCGGGGAGCTGTTTTTT. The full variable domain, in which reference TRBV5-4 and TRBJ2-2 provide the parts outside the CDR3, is ETGVTQSPTHLIKTRGQQVTLRCSSQSGHNTVSWYQQALGQGPQFIFQYYREEENGRGNFPPRFSGLQFPNYSSELNVNALELDDSALYLCASSLAGEGTGELFFGEGSRLTVL.

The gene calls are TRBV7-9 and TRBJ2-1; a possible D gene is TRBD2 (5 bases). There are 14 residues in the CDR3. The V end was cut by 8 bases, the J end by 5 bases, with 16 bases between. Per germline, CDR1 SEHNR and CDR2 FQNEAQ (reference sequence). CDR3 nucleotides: TGTGCCAGCCGTAGCGACTACCAACACAATGAGCAGTTCTTC. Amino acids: CASRSDYQHNEQFF.

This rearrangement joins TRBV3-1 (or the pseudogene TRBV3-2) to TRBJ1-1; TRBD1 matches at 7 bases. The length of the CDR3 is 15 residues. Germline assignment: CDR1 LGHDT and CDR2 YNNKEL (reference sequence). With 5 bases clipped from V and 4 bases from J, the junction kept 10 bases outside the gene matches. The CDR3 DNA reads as TGTGCCAGCAGCGCCCACAGGGGTTCGGGCACTGAAGCTTTCTTT. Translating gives CASSAHRGSGTEAFF.

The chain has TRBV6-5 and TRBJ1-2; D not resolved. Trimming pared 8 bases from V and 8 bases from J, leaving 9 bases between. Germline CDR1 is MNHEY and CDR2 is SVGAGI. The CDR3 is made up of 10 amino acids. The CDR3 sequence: CASRGGGYTF. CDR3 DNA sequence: TGTGCCAGCCGGGGTGGAGGCTACACCTTC.

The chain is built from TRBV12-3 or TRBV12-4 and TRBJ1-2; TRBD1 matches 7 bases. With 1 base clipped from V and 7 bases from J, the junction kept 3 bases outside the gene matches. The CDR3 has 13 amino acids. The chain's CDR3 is CASSLEGASGYTF. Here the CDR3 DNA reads TGTGCCAGCAGTTTAGAGGGGGCATCTGGCTACACCTTC.

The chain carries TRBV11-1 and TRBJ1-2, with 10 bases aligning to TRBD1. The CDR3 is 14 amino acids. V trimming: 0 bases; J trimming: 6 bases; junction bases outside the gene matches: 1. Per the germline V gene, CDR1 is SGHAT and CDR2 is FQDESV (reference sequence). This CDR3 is CASSLATGGDGYTF. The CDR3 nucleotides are TGTGCCAGCAGCTTAGCGACAGGGGGCGATGGCTACACCTTC.

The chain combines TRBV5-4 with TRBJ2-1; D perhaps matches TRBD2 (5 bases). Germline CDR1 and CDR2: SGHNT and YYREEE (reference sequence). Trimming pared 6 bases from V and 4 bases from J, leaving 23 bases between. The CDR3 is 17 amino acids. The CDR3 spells CASNAGSIRKSYNEQFF. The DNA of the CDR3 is TGTGCCAGCAACGCGGGTTCCATAAGGAAAAGTTACAATGAGCAGTTCTTC.

Here the CDR3 DNA reads TGTGCCAGCTTAAAAGGAGAAACTGAAGCTTTCTTT. Encoded protein: CASLKGETEAFF. This chain joins TRBV2 and TRBJ1-1; no firm D call. The length of the CDR3 is 12 residues. Trimming shortened V by 8 bases and J by 5 bases, and 12 bases separated the two germline ends. Germline V lookup: CDR1 SNHLY, CDR2 FYNNEI. The entire variable domain, with the rest obtained from reference TRBV2 and TRBJ1-1, is as follows: EPEVTQTPSHQVTQMGQEVILRCVPISNHLYFYWYRQILGQKVEFLVSFYNNEISEKSEIFDDQFSVERPDGSNFTLKIRSTKLEDSAMYFCASLKGETEAFFGQGTRLTVV.

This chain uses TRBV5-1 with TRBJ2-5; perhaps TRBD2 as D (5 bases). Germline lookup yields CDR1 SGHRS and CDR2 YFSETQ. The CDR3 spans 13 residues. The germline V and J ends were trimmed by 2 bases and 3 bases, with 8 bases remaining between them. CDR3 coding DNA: TGCGCCAGCAGCTTCGGACTGGAAGAGACCCAGTACTTC. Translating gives CASSFGLEETQYF.

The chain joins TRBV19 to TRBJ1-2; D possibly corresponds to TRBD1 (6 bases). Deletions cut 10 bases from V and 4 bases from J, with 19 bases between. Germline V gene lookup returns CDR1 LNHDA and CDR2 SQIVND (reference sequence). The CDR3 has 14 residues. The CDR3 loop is CATLPDDRPYGYTF. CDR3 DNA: TGTGCCACTTTACCGGATGACAGGCCCTATGGCTACACCTTC.

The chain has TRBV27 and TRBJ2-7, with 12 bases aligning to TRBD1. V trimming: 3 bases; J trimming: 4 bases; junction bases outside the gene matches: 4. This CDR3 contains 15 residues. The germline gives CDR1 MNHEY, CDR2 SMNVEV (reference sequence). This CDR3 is CASSLLGQGAYEQYF. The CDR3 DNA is TGTGCCAGCAGTTTGTTGGGACAGGGGGCATACGAGCAGTACTTC.

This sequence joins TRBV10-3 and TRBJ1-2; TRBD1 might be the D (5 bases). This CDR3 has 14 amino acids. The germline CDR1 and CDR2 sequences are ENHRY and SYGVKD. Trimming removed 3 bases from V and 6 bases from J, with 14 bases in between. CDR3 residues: CAISDRARDDGYTF. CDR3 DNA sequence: TGTGCCATCAGTGATCGGGCCAGGGATGATGGCTACACCTTC.

The CDR3 loop reads CATSSGLRPEAFF. In DNA form, the CDR3 reads TGTGCCACCAGCAGTGGACTGCGCCCTGAAGCTTTCTTT. This chain links TRBV15 with TRBJ1-1; D ambiguous. V gave up 3 bases and J gave up 6 bases, with 11 bases separating them. CDR3 length: 13 amino acids. CDR1 is LNHNV and CDR2 is YYDKDF in the germline V gene (reference sequence). Using reference TRBV15 and TRBJ1-1 for the parts outside the CDR3, the full variable domain is DAMVIQNPRYQVTQFGKPVTLSCSQTLNHNVMYWYQQKSSQAPKLLFHYYDKDFNNEADTPDNFQSRRPNTSFCFLDIRSPGLGDTAMYLCATSSGLRPEAFFGQGTRLTVV.

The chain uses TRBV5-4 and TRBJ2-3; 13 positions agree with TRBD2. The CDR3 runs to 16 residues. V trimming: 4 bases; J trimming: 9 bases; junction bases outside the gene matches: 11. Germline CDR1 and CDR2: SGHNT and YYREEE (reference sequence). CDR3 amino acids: CASSGGLAGALATQYF. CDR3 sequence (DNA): TGTGCCAGCAGCGGTGGACTAGCGGGAGCCCTAGCAACGCAGTATTTT.

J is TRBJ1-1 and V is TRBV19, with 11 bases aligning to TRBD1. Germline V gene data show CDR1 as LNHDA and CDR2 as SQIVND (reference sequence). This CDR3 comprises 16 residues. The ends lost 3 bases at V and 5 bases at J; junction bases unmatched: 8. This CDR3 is CASSMDWTGGLTEAFF. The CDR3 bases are TGTGCCAGTAGTATGGACTGGACAGGGGGCCTGACTGAAGCTTTCTTT.

The CDR3 DNA reads TGTGCCAGCAGTTTAAGCAGGGAATTCGACGAGCAGTACTTC. Its translation: CASSLSREFDEQYF. This chain joins TRBV28 and TRBJ2-7; TRBD1 is a possible D gene (5 bases). The CDR3 spans 14 residues. The germline CDR1 and CDR2 sequences are MDHEN and SYDVKM. V lost 2 bases, J lost 5 bases, and 13 bases lay in between.

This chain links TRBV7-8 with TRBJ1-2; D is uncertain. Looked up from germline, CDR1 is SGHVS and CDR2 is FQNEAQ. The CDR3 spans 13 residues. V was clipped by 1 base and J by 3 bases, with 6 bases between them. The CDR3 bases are TGTGCCAGCAGCTTAGACAGAGACTATGGCTACACCTTC. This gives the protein CASSLDRDYGYTF.

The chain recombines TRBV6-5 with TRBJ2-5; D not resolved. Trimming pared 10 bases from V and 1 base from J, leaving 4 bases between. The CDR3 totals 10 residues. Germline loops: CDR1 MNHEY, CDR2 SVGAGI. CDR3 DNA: TGTGCCACTCTCCAAGAGACCCAGTACTTC. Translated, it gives CATLQETQYF.